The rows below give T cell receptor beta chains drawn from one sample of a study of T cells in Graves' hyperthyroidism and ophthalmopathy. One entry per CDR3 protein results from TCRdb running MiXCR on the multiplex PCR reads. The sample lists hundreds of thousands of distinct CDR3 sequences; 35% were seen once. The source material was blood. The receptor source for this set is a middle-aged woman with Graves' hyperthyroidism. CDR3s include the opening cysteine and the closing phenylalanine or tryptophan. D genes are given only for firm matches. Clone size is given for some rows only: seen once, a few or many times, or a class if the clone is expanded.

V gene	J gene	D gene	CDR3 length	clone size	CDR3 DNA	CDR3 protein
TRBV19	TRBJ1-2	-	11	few	TGTGCCAGTAGCGGTACCTATGGCTACACCTTC	CASSGTYGYTF
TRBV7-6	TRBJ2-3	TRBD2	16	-	TGTGCCAGCAGCCCTACTAGCGTCACCTTCACAGATACGCAGTATTTT	CASSPTSVTFTDTQYF
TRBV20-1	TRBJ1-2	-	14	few	TGCAGTGCTAGAGTATTCCAAGGAAACTATGGCTACACCTTC	CSARVFQGNYGYTF
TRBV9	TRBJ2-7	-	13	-	TGTGCCAGCGGGGGAGGGGGGACCTACGAGCAGTACTTC	CASGGGGTYEQYF
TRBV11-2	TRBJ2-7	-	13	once	TGTGCCTGCAGCTTAGGAGACAGCTACGAGCAGTACTTC	CACSLGDSYEQYF
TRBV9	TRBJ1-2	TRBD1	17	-	TGTGCCAGCAGTATAGGGGGACAGGGAGGTTTCTGGGATGGCTACACCTTC	CASSIGGQGGFWDGYTF
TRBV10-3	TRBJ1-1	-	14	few	TGTGCCATCAGTGAGTCGAAGGCTTCTATTGAAGCTTTCTTT	CAISESKASIEAFF
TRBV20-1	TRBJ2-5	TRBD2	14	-	TGCAGTGCTATGGGTGTAGCGGGGGGGCGGACCCAGTACTTC	CSAMGVAGGRTQYF
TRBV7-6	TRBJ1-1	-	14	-	TGTGCCAGCAGCTCCATAGAAAAGGACACTGAAGCTTTCTTT	CASSSIEKDTEAFF
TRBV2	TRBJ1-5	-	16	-	TGTGCCAGCAGTTTATCGTGGGGGGATAGCAATCAGCCCCAGCATTTT	CASSLSWGDSNQPQHF
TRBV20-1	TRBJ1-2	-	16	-	TGCAGTGCTAGAGATTTAACGCAGGGACCTAACTATGGCTACACCTTC	CSARDLTQGPNYGYTF
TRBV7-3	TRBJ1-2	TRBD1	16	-	TGTGCCAGCAAACAGGGGAAAAGCCATCGGGGCTATGGCTACACCTTC	CASKQGKSHRGYGYTF
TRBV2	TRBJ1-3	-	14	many	TGTGCCAGCAGGGGTGGGTTTTCTGGAAACACCATATATTTT	CASRGGFSGNTIYF
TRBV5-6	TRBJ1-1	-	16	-	TGTGCCAGCAGCTTGGTAGGGGGGATTCCTGACACTGAAGCTTTCTTT	CASSLVGGIPDTEAFF
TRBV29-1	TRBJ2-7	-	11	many	TGCAGCGTTGGGGCAGCCTACGAGCAGTACTTC	CSVGAAYEQYF
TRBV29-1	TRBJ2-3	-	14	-	TGCAGCGCCGTACCGCCGGGGCTCACAGATACGCAGTATTTT	CSAVPPGLTDTQYF
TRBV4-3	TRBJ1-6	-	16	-	TGCGCCAGCAGCCAAGACCCTTGGGGAGGCTACTCACCCCTCCACTTT	CASSQDPWGGYSPLHF
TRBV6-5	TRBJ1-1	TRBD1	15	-	TGTGCCAGCAGTTCGACAGGGGCCCTGAACACTGAAGCTTTCTTT	CASSSTGALNTEAFF
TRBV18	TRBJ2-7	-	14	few	TGTGCCAGCTCACCCACGAAAACAACCTACGAGCAGTACTTC	CASSPTKTTYEQYF
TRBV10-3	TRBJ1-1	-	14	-	TGTGCCATCGTCCGGGATCCTCAAAGCACTGAAGCTTTCTTT	CAIVRDPQSTEAFF
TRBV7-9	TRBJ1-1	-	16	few	TGTGCCAGCAGCCAAGCAATCCCGGGGTTGGACACTGAAGCTTTCTTT	CASSQAIPGLDTEAFF
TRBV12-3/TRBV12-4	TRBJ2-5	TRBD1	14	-	TGTGCCAGCAATATACAGGGGGCCGGGGAGACCCAGTACTTC	CASNIQGAGETQYF
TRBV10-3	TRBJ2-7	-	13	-	TGTGCCAGCAGACCCTGGCCGGGAAACGAGCAGTACTTC	CASRPWPGNEQYF
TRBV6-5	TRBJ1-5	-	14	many	TGTGCCAGCAGTGACTGGGTAAGCAATCAGCCCCAGCATTTT	CASSDWVSNQPQHF
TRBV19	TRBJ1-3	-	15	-	TGTGCCAGTACTCGCGGGGGGGTACGAGGAAACACCATATATTTT	CASTRGGVRGNTIYF
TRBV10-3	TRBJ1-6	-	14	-	TGTGCCATCAGTGACGGACGGCCTAACCTACCCCTCCACTTT	CAISDGRPNLPLHF
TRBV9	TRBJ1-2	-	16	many	TGTGCCAGCAGCGTAGATCCGTACCAGGGAAACTATGGCTACACCTTC	CASSVDPYQGNYGYTF
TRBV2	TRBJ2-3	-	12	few	TGTGCCAGCAGTGAAGGAGCGGATACGCAGTATTTT	CASSEGADTQYF
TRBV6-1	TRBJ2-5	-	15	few	TGTGCCAGCAGTAAAAGCGGGCCGAACCAAGAGACCCAGTACTTC	CASSKSGPNQETQYF
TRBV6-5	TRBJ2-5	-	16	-	TGTGCCAGCAGCCTCTCGGGGGGCCAGGACGTACAGACCCAGTACTTC	CASSLSGGQDVQTQYF
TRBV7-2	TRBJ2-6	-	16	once	TGTGCCAGCAGCCAAGGGGAAGTCTCTGGGGCCAACGTCCTGACTTTC	CASSQGEVSGANVLTF
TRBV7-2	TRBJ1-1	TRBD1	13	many	TGTGCCAGCAGCGTACAGGGGACGACTGAAGCTTTCTTT	CASSVQGTTEAFF
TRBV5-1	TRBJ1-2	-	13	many	TGCGCCAGCAGCTTGGACCAGGGTTACGGCTACACCTTC	CASSLDQGYGYTF
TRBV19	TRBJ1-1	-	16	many	TGTGCCAGTAGTTTCCGCTTTGCAGGCCTGAACACTGAAGCTTTCTTT	CASSFRFAGLNTEAFF
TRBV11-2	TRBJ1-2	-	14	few	TGTGCCAGCAGCTTAGAAGCAGGAGTGAGCGGCTACACCTTC	CASSLEAGVSGYTF
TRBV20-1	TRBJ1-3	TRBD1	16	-	TGCAGTGCCATCCTCAGGGGGCCAGGGTACGGAAACACCATATATTTT	CSAILRGPGYGNTIYF
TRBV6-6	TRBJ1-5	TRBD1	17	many	TGTGCCAGCAGTTTCCCGACAGGGGGTTCTAGCAATCAGCCCCAGCATTTT	CASSFPTGGSSNQPQHF